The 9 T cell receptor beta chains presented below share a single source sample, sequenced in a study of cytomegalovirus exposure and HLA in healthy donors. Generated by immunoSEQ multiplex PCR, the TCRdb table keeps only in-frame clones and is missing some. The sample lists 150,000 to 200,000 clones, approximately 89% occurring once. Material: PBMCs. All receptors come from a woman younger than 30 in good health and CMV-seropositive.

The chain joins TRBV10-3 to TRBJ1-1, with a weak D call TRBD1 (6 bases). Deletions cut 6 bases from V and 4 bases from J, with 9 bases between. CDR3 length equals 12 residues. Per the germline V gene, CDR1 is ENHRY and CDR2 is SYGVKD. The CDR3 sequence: CAISKQGTEAFF. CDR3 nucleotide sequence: TGTGCCATCAGCAAACAGGGCACTGAAGCTTTCTTT.

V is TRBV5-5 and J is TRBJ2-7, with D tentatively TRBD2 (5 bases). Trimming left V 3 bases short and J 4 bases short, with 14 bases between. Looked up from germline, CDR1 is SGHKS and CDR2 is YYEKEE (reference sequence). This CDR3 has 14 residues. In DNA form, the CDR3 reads TGTGCCAGCAGCTACCTCCCGGGAAGTTACGAGCAGTACTTC. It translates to CASSYLPGSYEQYF.

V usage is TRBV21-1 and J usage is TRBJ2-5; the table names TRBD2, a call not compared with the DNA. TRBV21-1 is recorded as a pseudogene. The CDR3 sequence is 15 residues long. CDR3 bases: TGTGCCAGCAGCAAAAAGCCGGCGGTCCAAGAGACCCAGTACTTC. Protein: CASSKKPAVQETQYF.

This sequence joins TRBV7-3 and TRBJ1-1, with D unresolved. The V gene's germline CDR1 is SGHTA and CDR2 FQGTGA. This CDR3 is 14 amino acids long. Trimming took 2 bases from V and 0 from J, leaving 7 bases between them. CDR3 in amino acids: CASSLRALNTEAFF. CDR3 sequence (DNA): TGTGCCAGCAGCTTACGCGCATTGAACACTGAAGCTTTCTTT.

In DNA, the CDR3 is TGTGCCAGCAGGGGAGACAGGGGGCGACTAGCGGGAGAATTGGGAAATGAGCAGTTCTTC. This gives the protein CASRGDRGRLAGELGNEQFF. V usage is TRBV7-8 and J usage is TRBJ2-1, with 12 bases that match TRBD2. CDR1 and CDR2 from the germline V gene are SGHVS and FQNEAQ. The CDR3 has 20 residues. Germline trimming cut 6 bases from V and 7 bases from J; bases unmatched to any gene: 22.

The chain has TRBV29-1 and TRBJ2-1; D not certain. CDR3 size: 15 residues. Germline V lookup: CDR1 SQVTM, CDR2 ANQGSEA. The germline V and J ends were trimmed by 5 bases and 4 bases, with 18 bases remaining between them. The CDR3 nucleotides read TGCAGCGTTTCCCGATCCTCTGCACAATACAATGAGCAGTTCTTC. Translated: CSVSRSSAQYNEQFF.

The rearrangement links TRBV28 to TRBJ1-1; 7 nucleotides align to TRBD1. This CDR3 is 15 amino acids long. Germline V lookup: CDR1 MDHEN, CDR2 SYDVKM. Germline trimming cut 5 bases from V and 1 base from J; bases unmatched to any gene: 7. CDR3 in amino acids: CASSPPGQQNTEAFF. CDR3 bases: TGTGCCAGCAGTCCGCCGGGACAGCAGAACACTGAAGCTTTCTTT.

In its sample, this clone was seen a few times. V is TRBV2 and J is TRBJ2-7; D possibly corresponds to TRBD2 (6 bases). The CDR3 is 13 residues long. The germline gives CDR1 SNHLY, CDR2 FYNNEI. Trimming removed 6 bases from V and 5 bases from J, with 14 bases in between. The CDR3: CASRASGLNEQYF. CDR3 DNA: TGTGCCAGCAGAGCCAGCGGGCTGAACGAGCAGTACTTC.

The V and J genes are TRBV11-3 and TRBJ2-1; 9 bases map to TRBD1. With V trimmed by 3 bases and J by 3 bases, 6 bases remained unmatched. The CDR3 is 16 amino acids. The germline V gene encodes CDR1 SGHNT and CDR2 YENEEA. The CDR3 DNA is TGTGCCAGCAGCTTCCTCAGGACAGGGGACTACAATGAGCAGTTCTTC. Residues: CASSFLRTGDYNEQFF.